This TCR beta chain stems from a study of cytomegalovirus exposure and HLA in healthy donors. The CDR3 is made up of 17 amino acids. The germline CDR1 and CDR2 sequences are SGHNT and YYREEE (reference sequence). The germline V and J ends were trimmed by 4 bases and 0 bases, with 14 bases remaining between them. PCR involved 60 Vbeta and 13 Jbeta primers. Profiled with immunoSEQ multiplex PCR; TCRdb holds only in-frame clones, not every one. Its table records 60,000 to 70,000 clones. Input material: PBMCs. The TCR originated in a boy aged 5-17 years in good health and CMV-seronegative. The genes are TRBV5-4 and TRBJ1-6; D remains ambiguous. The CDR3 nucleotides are TGTGCCAGCAGCCCGGCAGGCTCGAGCTCCTATAATTCACCCCTCCACTTT. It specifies CASSPAGSSSYNSPLHF.